The present entry profiles one T cell receptor beta chain with its context. This sample is part of a study of blood T cell repertoires in COVID-19. About the research overall: The study drew acute and convalescent COVID-19 samples from the United States, Italy and Spain. Nucleic acid was either cDNA or gDNA, and it came from T cells, B-cell-depleted T cells, or PBMCs.

As processed by the authors: Amplification from reference gene primers served as the basis for estimated nucleated cell counts. Method: immunoSEQ multiplex PCR; TCRdb's copy keeps in-frame clones and lacks some. The D gene and trimming were derived from the DNA, and the V and J assignments and clone size from that table. The data contain approximately 63,000 clones, roughly 90% of them singletons. This CDR3 is built from 14 residues. Germline V gene data show CDR1 as LGHDT and CDR2 as YNNKEL (reference sequence). Trimming cost V 0 bases and J 3 bases, with 9 bases left between them. The sequence derives from a woman of 80 years or more with acute or convalescent COVID-19. The chain recombines TRBV3-1 (or the pseudogene TRBV3-2) with TRBJ2-7; D gene unclear. The material sequenced was peripheral blood. The CDR3 region has the DNA TGTGCCAGCAGCCAAGAATGGGCCGTCTACGAGCAGTACTTC. Protein: CASSQEWAVYEQYF.